This T cell receptor beta chain was sequenced during a study of blood T cell repertoires in COVID-19. As for the study in general: Sources were T cells, B-cell-depleted T cells, or PBMCs; the material itself was cDNA or gDNA.

Germline V gives CDR1 MDHEN, CDR2 SYDVKM. Trimming took 6 bases from V and 4 from J; bases not matched to a gene: 9. The CDR3 sequence is 16 residues long. The method was immunoSEQ multiplex PCR; TCRdb's version includes in-frame clones alone and lacks a portion of them. The sample holds tens of thousands of clones, 65% to 85% seen once. The sequence derives from a man between 65 and 85 years old with COVID-19, enrolled during active disease. Material: peripheral blood. The rearrangement joins TRBV28 to TRBJ1-2; 12 bases line up with TRBD1. The CDR3 spells CASSYGTGGFLYGYTF. The CDR3, as DNA: TGTGCCAGCAGCTACGGGACAGGGGGCTTCCTCTATGGCTACACCTTC.